Below are 22 T cell receptor beta chains sequenced from a single sample in a study of blood T cell repertoires in COVID-19. TCRdb's copy holds only in-frame clones and misses some; the assay was immunoSEQ multiplex PCR. The table has 200,000 to 300,000 clones, 86% seen once. Sequencing was done on a sample of peripheral blood. The origin of the receptors is an elderly woman with COVID-19, enrolled during active disease.

This clone was recorded a few times. The chain joins TRBV4-2 to TRBJ2-1; perhaps TRBD1 as D (5 bases). Germline V gene sequence: CDR1 LGHNA, CDR2 YNFKEQ. The ends were cut back, 0 bases at V and 9 bases at J, with 12 bases in the middle. This CDR3 contains 14 residues. CDR3 sequence reads: CASSQEEGVGEQFF. As DNA, the CDR3 is TGTGCCAGCAGCCAAGAGGAAGGGGTTGGTGAGCAGTTCTTC.

The sample holds one count of this clone. The chain employs TRBV5-1 and TRBJ1-6; 9 bases map to TRBD1. Looked up from germline, CDR1 is SGHRS and CDR2 is YFSETQ. The length of the CDR3 is 15 residues. J gave up 11 bases and V 4 bases, and 10 bases lay outside the gene matches. CDR3 bases: TGCGCCAGCAGCAGTACCACAGGGGGCGAAACACCCCTCCACTTT. Translation: CASSSTTGGETPLHF. Filled out from reference TRBV5-1 and TRBJ1-6, the complete variable domain reads KAGVTQTPRYLIKTRGQQVTLSCSPISGHRSVSWYQQTPGQGLQFLFEYFSETQRNKGNFPGRFSGRQFSNSRSEMNVSTLELGDSALYLCASSSTTGGETPLHFGNGTRLTVT.

The chain has TRBV18 and TRBJ1-6; 7 bases fit TRBD1. This CDR3 is 16 amino acids long. CDR1 is KGHSH, CDR2 LQKENI, per germline. The ends lost 0 bases at V and 7 bases at J; junction bases unmatched: 6. CDR3 sequence (DNA): TGTGCCAGCTCACCACCAATGGGACAGAGAAATTCACCCCTCCACTTT. Encoded protein: CASSPPMGQRNSPLHF.

The rearrangement uses TRBV3-1 (or the pseudogene TRBV3-2) and TRBJ1-3, with 8 bases aligning to TRBD1. The germline CDR1 and CDR2 sequences are LGHDT and YNNKEL (reference sequence). V was pared by 6 bases and J by 2 bases, with 3 bases of the junction left unmatched. The CDR3 is 14 residues long. The CDR3 sequence is CASRWTGTGNTIYF. The CDR3 DNA follows: TGTGCCAGCAGGTGGACAGGGACTGGAAACACCATATATTTT.

The V call is TRBV15, the J call TRBJ2-5; no clear D. The CDR3 has 13 amino acids. Germline V gene lookup returns CDR1 LNHNV and CDR2 YYDKDF (reference sequence). V was pared by 3 bases and J by 5 bases, with 10 bases between. The CDR3 bases are TGTGCCACCAGCAGTCTCTATCGGGAGACCCAGTACTTC. Translating gives CATSSLYRETQYF.

V usage is TRBV5-1 and J usage is TRBJ1-2; 11 bases map to TRBD1. V lost 3 bases and J lost 4; bases outside the gene matches: 2. CDR1 SGHRS and CDR2 YFSETQ come from the germline V gene. The CDR3 length is 14 residues. CDR3 region: CASSYGTGGYGYTF. The DNA of the CDR3 is TGCGCCAGCAGCTACGGGACAGGGGGCTATGGCTACACCTTC.

The rearrangement links TRBV9 to TRBJ1-3; a possible D gene is TRBD1 (6 bases). Trimming removed 4 bases from V and 2 bases from J, with 10 bases in between. The germline CDR1 and CDR2 sequences are SGDLS and YYNGEE. The CDR3 spans 14 residues. CDR3 amino acids: CASSPTGTGNTIYF. The CDR3 nucleotides read TGTGCCAGCAGCCCTACAGGGACTGGAAACACCATATATTTT.

This clone was detected a few times. The chain is built from TRBV19 and TRBJ2-2; 7 bases line up with TRBD1. J lost 2 bases, V lost 5 bases, and 14 bases had no gene match. Germline loops: CDR1 LNHDA, CDR2 SQIVND (reference sequence). The CDR3 sequence is 18 residues long. The CDR3 region has the DNA TGTGCCAGTAGTCTTAACCCGGGACAGTGGGTAAACACCGGGGAGCTGTTTTTT. It is translated as CASSLNPGQWVNTGELFF.

V gene TRBV3-1 (or the pseudogene TRBV3-2) combines with J gene TRBJ1-1; D unresolved. Trimming cost V 2 bases and J 7 bases, with 11 bases left between them. CDR1 LGHDT and CDR2 YNNKEL come from the germline V gene (reference sequence). This CDR3 has 13 amino acids. The CDR3 DNA sequence: TGTGCCAGCAGCCAAACGAGAGAGGGTGAAGCTTTCTTT. Translation gives CASSQTREGEAFF.

The chain employs TRBV28 and TRBJ1-1, with TRBD1 matching over 8 bases. The junction had 8 bases not matched to a gene; V was cut back by 6 bases and J by 8 bases. Germline assignment: CDR1 MDHEN and CDR2 SYDVKM. The CDR3 is made up of 13 amino acids. The CDR3 bases are TGTGCCAGCAGCAATCCGGACAGGGTGGAAGCTTTCTTT. Encoded protein: CASSNPDRVEAFF.

The rearrangement joins TRBV24-1 to TRBJ2-7, with 12 bases lining up with TRBD1. The CDR3 is made up of 15 amino acids. Germline V gene data show CDR1 as KGHDR and CDR2 as SFDVKD. Trimming at V came to 7 bases and at J to 6 bases, leaving 9 bases not matched to a gene. The CDR3 DNA reads TGTGCCACCAGCTCCTCCGGGACAGGGGGCGGCGAGCAGTACTTC. Protein sequence: CATSSSGTGGGEQYF.

The chain joins TRBV7-2 to TRBJ2-5; the match to TRBD2 covers 9 bases. CDR1 and CDR2 (germline): SGHTA, FQGNSA. This CDR3 region has 17 residues. Unmatched junction bases numbered 7, after V lost 1 base and J lost 1 base. CDR3 loop: CASSLGVRAGGQETQYF. The CDR3 nucleotides read TGTGCCAGCAGCTTAGGGGTGCGAGCGGGGGGCCAAGAGACCCAGTACTTC.

The chain combines TRBV19 with TRBJ2-6, with TRBD1 as a possible D gene (5 bases). CDR1 LNHDA and CDR2 SQIVND come from the germline V gene (reference sequence). The CDR3 sequence is 16 residues long. Trimming took off 5 bases at V and 2 bases at J, with 13 bases between the two ends. The CDR3 bases are TGTGCCAGTAGTGTCATTAGGGGTGCTGGGGCCAACGTCCTGACTTTC. It translates to CASSVIRGAGANVLTF.

This chain links TRBV7-9 with TRBJ1-1; 7 bases match TRBD1. Germline CDR1 SEHNR, CDR2 FQNEAQ (reference sequence). The CDR3 length is 14 residues. The ends lost 5 bases at V and 2 bases at J; junction bases unmatched: 5. The CDR3 nucleotides are TGTGCCAGCAGCCGACAGGGAGGTAACACTGAAGCTTTCTTT. Its translation: CASSRQGGNTEAFF.

This clone was seen repeatedly, ten times or more. The rearrangement links TRBV3-1 (or the pseudogene TRBV3-2) to TRBJ2-5; 9 bases map to TRBD2. CDR1 LGHDT and CDR2 YNNKEL come from the germline V gene (reference sequence). The CDR3 has 14 amino acids. After removal of 4 bases from V and 7 bases from J, the junction contained 7 bases not matched to a gene. CDR3 sequence: CASSPIQAGGTQYF. The CDR3 region has the DNA TGTGCCAGCAGCCCTATACAAGCGGGGGGGACCCAGTACTTC.

This clone came up once. The V and J genes are TRBV5-1 and TRBJ1-1, with D tentatively TRBD1 (6 bases). Between the trimmed V and J ends, which lost 3 bases and 6 bases, there was a span of 9 bases. This CDR3 contains 12 residues. CDR1 is SGHRS and CDR2 is YFSETQ in the germline V gene. In nucleotides, the CDR3 is TGCGCCAGCAGCTCTACAGGGTCTGAAGCTTTCTTT. It encodes CASSSTGSEAFF.

V and J are TRBV11-3 and TRBJ2-3, with D possibly being TRBD1 (5 bases). The CDR3 contains 17 residues. Between the trimmed V and J ends, which lost 0 bases and 6 bases, there was a span of 19 bases. The germline V gene encodes CDR1 SGHNT and CDR2 YENEEA. The CDR3 loop is CASSLEGMALGVDTQYF. The CDR3 bases are TGTGCCAGCAGCTTAGAGGGTATGGCTCTAGGGGTGGATACGCAGTATTTT.

The genes are TRBV5-1 and TRBJ1-2; 7 bases match TRBD1. Trimming at V came to 6 bases and at J to 1 base, leaving 12 bases not matched to a gene. Germline V gives CDR1 SGHRS, CDR2 YFSETQ. The CDR3 runs 16 residues. This CDR3 is CASTRGGQPYNYGYTF. The CDR3 DNA follows: TGCGCCAGCACCCGAGGGGGACAGCCCTATAACTATGGCTACACCTTC.

The genes are TRBV19 and TRBJ1-6; 7 nucleotides line up with TRBD1. V dropped 8 bases and J dropped 8; count of bases not matched to a gene: 6. The CDR3 is 13 amino acids. Germline CDR1 is LNHDA and CDR2 is SQIVND (reference sequence). In DNA form, the CDR3 reads TGTGCCAGTGGGGGACAGCTATATTCACCCCTCCACTTT. Translated, it gives CASGGQLYSPLHF.

The chain is built from TRBV5-1 and TRBJ1-2; D is possibly TRBD1 (5 bases). The CDR3 runs to 14 residues. The V end lost 4 bases, the J end lost 4 bases, and 14 bases lay between the germline ends. Looked up from germline, CDR1 is SGHRS and CDR2 is YFSETQ. DNA of the CDR3: TGCGCCAGCAGCCAAACCCGGGACTCCTATGGCTACACCTTC. Translated: CASSQTRDSYGYTF.

J is TRBJ1-2 and V is TRBV7-2; unclear D gene. V lost 5 bases and J lost 5, with 15 bases in between. The CDR3 has 14 residues. Germline CDR1 is SGHTA and CDR2 is FQGNSA. The CDR3 DNA is TGTGCCAGCAGCACAACCTCCGGCGGGTATGGCTACACCTTC. Its translation: CASSTTSGGYGYTF.

The chain uses TRBV9 and TRBJ2-5, with TRBD1 identical over 9 bases. CDR3 length: 16 amino acids. V lost 2 bases, J lost 7 bases, and 12 bases stayed unmatched. The germline CDR1 and CDR2 sequences are SGDLS and YYNGEE. DNA for the CDR3: TGTGCCAGCAGCGTTGGGACAGGGACAGTCACCTCGACCCAGTACTTC. Amino acids: CASSVGTGTVTSTQYF.